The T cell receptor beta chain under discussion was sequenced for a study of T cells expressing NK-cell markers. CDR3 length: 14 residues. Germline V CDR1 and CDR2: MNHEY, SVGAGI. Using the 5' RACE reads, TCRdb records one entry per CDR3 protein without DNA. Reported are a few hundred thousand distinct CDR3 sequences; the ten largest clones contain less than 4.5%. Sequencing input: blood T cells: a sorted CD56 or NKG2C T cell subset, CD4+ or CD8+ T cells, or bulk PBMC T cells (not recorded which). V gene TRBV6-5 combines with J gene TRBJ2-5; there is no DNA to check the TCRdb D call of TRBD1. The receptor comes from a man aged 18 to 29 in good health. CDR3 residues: CASSYSTGGETQYF.